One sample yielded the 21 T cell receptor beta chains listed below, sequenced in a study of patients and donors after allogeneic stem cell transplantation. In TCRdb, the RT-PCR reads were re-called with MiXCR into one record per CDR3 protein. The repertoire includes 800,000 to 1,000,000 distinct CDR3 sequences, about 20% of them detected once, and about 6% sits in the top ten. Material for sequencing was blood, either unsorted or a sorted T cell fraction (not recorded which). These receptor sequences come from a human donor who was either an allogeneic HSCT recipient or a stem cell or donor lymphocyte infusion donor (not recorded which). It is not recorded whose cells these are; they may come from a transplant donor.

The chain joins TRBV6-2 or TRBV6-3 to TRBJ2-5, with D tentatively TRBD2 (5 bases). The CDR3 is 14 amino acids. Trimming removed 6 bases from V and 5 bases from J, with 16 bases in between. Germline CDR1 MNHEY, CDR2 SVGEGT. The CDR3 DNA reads TGTGCCAGCAGCCAAAAACTAGACAAGGAGACCCAGTACTTC. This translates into CASSQKLDKETQYF.

The CDR3 loop is CASSLLTSAQETQYF. CDR3 DNA sequence: TGTGCCAGCAGTCTACTAACTAGCGCTCAAGAGACCCAGTACTTC. This rearrangement joins TRBV12-3 or TRBV12-4 to TRBJ2-5; 7 bases match TRBD2. The length of the CDR3 is 15 residues. Losses at the gene ends were 5 bases for V and 2 bases for J; bases not matched to a gene: 8.

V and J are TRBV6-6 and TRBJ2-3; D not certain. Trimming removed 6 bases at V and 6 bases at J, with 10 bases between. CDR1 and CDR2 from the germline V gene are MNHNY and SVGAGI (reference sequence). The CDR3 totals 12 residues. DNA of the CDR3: TGTGCCAGCAGCTCCTACTACGATACGCAGTATTTT. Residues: CASSSYYDTQYF.

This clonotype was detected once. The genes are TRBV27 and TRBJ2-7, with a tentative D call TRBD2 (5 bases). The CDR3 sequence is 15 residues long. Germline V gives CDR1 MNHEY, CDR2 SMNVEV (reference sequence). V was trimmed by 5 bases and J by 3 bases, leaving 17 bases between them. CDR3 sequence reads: CASSPLRELRYEQYF. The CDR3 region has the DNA TGTGCCAGCAGTCCCCTCCGGGAATTGCGCTACGAGCAGTACTTC.

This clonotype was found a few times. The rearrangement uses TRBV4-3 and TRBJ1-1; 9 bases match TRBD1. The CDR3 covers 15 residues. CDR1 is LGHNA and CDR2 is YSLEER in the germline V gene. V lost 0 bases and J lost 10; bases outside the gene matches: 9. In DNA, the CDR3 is TGCGCCAGCAGCCAAGATGTGGGGACAGGGAGGGGAGCTTTCTTT. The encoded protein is CASSQDVGTGRGAFF.

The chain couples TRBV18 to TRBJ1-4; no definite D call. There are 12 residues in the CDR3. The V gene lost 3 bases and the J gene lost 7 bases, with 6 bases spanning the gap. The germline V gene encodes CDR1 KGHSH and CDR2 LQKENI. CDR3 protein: CASSPSREKLFF. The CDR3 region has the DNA TGTGCCAGCTCACCCAGTCGTGAAAAACTGTTTTTT.

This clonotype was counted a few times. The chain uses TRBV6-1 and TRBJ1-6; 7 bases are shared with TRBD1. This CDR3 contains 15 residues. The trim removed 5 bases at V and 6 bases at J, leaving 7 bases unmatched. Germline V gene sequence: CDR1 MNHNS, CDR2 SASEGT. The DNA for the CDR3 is TGTGCCAGCAGTCGGGACAGACCAGTTAATTCACCCCTCCACTTT. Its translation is CASSRDRPVNSPLHF.

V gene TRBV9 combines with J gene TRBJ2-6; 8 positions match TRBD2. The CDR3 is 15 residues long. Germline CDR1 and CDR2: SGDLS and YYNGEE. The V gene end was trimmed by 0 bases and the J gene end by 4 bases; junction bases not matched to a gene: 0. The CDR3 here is CASSVGLAGANVLTF. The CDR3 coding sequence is TGTGCCAGCAGCGTAGGACTAGCGGGGGCCAACGTCCTGACTTTC.

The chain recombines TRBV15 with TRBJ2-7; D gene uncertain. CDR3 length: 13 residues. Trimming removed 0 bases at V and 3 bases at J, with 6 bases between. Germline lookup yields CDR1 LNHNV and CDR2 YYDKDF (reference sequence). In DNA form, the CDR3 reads TGTGCCACCAGCAGAGAACAGTTCTACGAGCAGTACTTC. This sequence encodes CATSREQFYEQYF.

The CDR3 here is CAWSVGDRKNSPLHF. CDR3 DNA sequence: TGTGCCTGGAGTGTCGGAGACAGAAAGAATTCACCCCTCCACTTT. The chain carries TRBV30 and TRBJ1-6; D is possibly TRBD1 (5 bases). V lost 0 bases and J lost 7, with 13 bases in between. The CDR3 loop spans 15 amino acids. The V gene's germline CDR1 is GTSNPN and CDR2 SVGIG (reference sequence).

The CDR3 nucleotides are TGTGCCAGCAGGCGAAGACAGGGAGAGGCAACCGGGGAGCTGTTTTTT. Translating it yields CASRRRQGEATGELFF. This chain connects TRBV12-3 or TRBV12-4 to TRBJ2-2, with 7 positions matching TRBD1. This CDR3 comprises 16 residues. After removal of 6 bases from V and 5 bases from J, the junction contained 12 bases not matched to a gene.

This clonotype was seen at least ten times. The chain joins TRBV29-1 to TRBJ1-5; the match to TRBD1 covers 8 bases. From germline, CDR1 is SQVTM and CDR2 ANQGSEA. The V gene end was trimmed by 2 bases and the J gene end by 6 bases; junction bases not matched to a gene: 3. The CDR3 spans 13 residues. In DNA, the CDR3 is TGCAGCGTTGAACAGGGGGCGGGTCAGCCCCAGCATTTT. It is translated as CSVEQGAGQPQHF. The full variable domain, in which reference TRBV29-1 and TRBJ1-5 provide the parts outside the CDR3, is SAVISQKPSRDICQRGTSLTIQCQVDSQVTMMFWYRQQPGQSLTLIATANQGSEATYESGFVIDKFPISRPNLTFSTLTVSNMSPEDSSIYLCSVEQGAGQPQHFGDGTRLSIL.

CDR3 loop: CASSWTGAYEQYF. In DNA form, the CDR3 reads TGCGCCAGCAGCTGGACAGGGGCGTATGAGCAGTACTTC. The gene calls are TRBV5-1 and TRBJ2-7; 9 bases align to TRBD1. The CDR3 is 13 residues long. Germline V gives CDR1 SGHRS, CDR2 YFSETQ. V was clipped by 3 bases and J by 7 bases; unmatched bases: 5. Drawing the rest from reference TRBV5-1 and TRBJ2-7, the complete variable domain is KAGVTQTPRYLIKTRGQQVTLSCSPISGHRSVSWYQQTPGQGLQFLFEYFSETQRNKGNFPGRFSGRQFSNSRSEMNVSTLELGDSALYLCASSWTGAYEQYFGPGTRLTVT.

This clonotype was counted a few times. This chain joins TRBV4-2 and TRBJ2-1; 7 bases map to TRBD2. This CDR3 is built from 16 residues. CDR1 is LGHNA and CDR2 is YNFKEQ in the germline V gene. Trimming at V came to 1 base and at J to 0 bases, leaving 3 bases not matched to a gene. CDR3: CASSQVRTSSYNEQFF. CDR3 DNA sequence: TGTGCCAGCAGCCAAGTCCGGACTAGCTCCTACAATGAGCAGTTCTTC.

The DNA for the CDR3 is TGTGCCACCAGCAGAGATATAGGCGGGTACCAAGAGACCCAGTACTTC. Amino acid sequence: CATSRDIGGYQETQYF. The chain links TRBV15 to TRBJ2-5, with D perhaps TRBD2 (5 bases). CDR3 length equals 16 residues. V was shortened by 0 bases and J by 0 bases, with 11 bases between the two germline ends. CDR1 is LNHNV, CDR2 YYDKDF, per germline (reference sequence).

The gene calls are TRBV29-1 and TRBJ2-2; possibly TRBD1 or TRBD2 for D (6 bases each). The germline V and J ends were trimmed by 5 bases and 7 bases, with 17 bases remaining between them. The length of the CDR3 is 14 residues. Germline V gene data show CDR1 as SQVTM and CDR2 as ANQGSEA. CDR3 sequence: CSVLIWGAGGELFF. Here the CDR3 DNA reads TGCAGCGTTCTGATCTGGGGGGCTGGCGGGGAGCTGTTTTTT.

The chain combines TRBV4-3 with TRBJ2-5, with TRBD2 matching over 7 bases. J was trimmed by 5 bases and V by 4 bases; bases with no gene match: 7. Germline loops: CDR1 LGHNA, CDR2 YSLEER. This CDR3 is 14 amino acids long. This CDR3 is CASSLLASPETQYF. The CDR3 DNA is TGCGCCAGCAGCCTACTAGCGAGTCCGGAGACCCAGTACTTC.

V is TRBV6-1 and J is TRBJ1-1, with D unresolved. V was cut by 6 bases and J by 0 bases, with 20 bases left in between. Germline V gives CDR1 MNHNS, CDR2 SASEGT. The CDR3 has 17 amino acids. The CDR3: CASRVIPIADMNTEAFF. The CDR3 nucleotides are TGTGCCAGCAGGGTTATCCCTATCGCAGACATGAACACTGAAGCTTTCTTT.

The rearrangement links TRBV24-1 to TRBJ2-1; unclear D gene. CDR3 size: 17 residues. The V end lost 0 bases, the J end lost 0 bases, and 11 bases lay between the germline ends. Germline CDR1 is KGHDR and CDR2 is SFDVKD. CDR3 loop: CATSDLQQPYSYNEQFF. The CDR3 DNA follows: TGTGCCACCAGTGATTTGCAACAGCCCTACTCCTACAATGAGCAGTTCTTC.

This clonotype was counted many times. The CDR3, as DNA: TGCGCCAGCAGCTCGACAGGGGGTCCCTCAGATACGCAGTATTTT. Amino acids: CASSSTGGPSDTQYF. The chain joins TRBV5-1 to TRBJ2-3, with 9 bases that match TRBD1. Germline values: CDR1 SGHRS, CDR2 YFSETQ. CDR3 length: 15 residues. V trimming: 3 bases; J trimming: 4 bases; junction bases outside the gene matches: 6.

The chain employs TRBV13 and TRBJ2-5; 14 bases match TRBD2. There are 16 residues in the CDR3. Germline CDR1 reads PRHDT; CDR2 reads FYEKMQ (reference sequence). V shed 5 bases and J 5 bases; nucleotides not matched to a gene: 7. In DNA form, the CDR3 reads TGTGCCAGCAGCGCCTTGACTAGCGGGAGGGGGGAGACCCAGTACTTC. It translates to CASSALTSGRGETQYF.